This T cell receptor (beta chain) was obtained from a study of blood T cell repertoires in COVID-19. As processed by the authors: Reference gene primer amplification in the assay estimated nucleated cell counts. Method: immunoSEQ multiplex PCR; TCRdb's copy keeps in-frame clones and lacks some. The V and J calls and clone size come from that table; D and trimming were worked out from the DNA. The sample has around 230,000 clones; under 90% are singletons. V lost 6 bases and J 5 bases, leaving 11 bases between the germline ends. CDR1 is WNHNN and CDR2 is SYGVQD in the germline V gene (reference sequence). The CDR3 has 14 residues.

The sample comprised PBMCs or T cells enriched from blood (not recorded which). The V gene is TRBV10-1, the J gene TRBJ1-6, with D maybe TRBD1 (6 bases). The sequence was obtained from a woman in her twenties or thirties with acute COVID-19. The CDR3 region has the DNA TGCGCCAGCAGCCGGGACATTGATAATTCACCCCTCCACTTT. Translation: CASSRDIDNSPLHF.